The clone carrying this TCR beta chain was found a few times. The antigen remains unidentified. The ends lost 6 bases at V and 2 bases at J; junction bases unmatched: 9. This CDR3 contains 15 residues. Per germline, CDR1 DFQATT and CDR2 SNEGSKA (reference sequence). The sample comes from a study of T cells after yellow fever vaccination. The study, taken as a whole, reports: The booster saw the reappearance of most primary-vaccination clones (roughly 95% CD4, roughly 87% CD8).

TCRdb independently ran MiXCR on the 5' RACE reads; one entry per CDR3 protein. The sample lists some 390,000 distinct CDR3 sequences; around 6.5% were seen once. This specimen consisted of PBMCs, obtained 5 days after the yellow fever booster vaccination. The origin of this receptor is a man aged 25 to 45 who received the YFV17D yellow fever vaccine. The V call is TRBV20-1, the J call TRBJ2-3; the match to TRBD2 covers 9 bases. The CDR3 region is CSAGRTSDLTDTQYF. The CDR3 DNA sequence: TGCAGTGCGGGAAGGACTAGCGACCTCACAGATACGCAGTATTTT.